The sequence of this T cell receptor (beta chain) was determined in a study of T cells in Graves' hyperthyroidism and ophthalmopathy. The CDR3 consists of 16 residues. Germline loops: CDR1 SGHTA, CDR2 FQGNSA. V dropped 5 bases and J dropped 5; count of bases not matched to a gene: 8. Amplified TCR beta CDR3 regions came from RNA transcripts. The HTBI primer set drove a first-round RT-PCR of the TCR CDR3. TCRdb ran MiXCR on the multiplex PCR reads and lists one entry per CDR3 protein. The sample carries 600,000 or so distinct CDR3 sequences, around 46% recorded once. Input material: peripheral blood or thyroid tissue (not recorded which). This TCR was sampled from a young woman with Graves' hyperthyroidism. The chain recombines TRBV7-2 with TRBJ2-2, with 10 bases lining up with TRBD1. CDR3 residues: CASSSDRGLQTGELFF. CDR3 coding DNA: TGTGCCAGCAGCAGCGACAGGGGGCTTCAAACCGGGGAGCTGTTTTTT. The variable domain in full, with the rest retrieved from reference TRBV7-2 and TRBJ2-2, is GAGVSQSPSNKVTEKGKDVELRCDPISGHTALYWYRQSLGQGLEFLIYFQGNSAPDKSGLPSDRFSAERTGGSVSTLTIQRTQQEDSAVYLCASSSDRGLQTGELFFGEGSRLTVL.